The clone carrying this T cell receptor (beta chain) has just a few counts. Its antigen is unknown. Time point reported: cycle 4 day 1 (C4D1), after more than five weeks of nivolumab. After autologous stem cell transplantation all patients relapsed, and prior brentuximab vedotin exposure differed between cohorts. This sample was included in a study of PD-1 blockade in classical Hodgkin lymphoma. TCRdb keeps only in-frame clones here, not all; method: immunoSEQ multiplex PCR. The sample contains more than 75,000 clones, 93% of which appear only once. Findings of the study overall: Patients who began taking nivolumab under 1 year after ASCT were left out.

The V and J ends lost 6 bases and 7 bases, in that order; junction bases with no gene match: 11. Germline CDR1 reads WNHNN; CDR2 reads SYGVQD (reference sequence). CDR3 length equals 14 residues. The receptor comes from a human donor with classical Hodgkin lymphoma. The chain has TRBV10-1 and TRBJ1-1; 7 bases agree with TRBD1. The sequencing here drew on peripheral blood mononuclear cells (PBMCs), taken before the fourth cycle of nivolumab. The CDR3 DNA is TGCGCCAGCAGCTTGACAGGGACGGGCAGTGAAGCTTTCTTT. Protein product: CASSLTGTGSEAFF.